This T cell receptor beta chain originates from a study of T-cell reconstitution after alpha-beta-depleted transplantation in children. Unique molecular identifiers tagged the TCRbeta library. TCRdb re-derived calls from the PCR reads in MiXCR, one entry per CDR3 protein. Among 440,000 or so distinct CDR3 sequences listed, roughly a tenth were seen once. CDR1 is SQVTM and CDR2 is ANQGSEA in the germline V gene. CDR3 length equals 11 residues. Trimming removed 6 bases from V and 8 bases from J, with 13 bases in between. The clonotype was recovered from a human donor who donated a stem cell graft to a child with acute myeloid leukemia. The chain joins TRBV29-1 to TRBJ1-1; D not certain. The source was PBMCs from the stem cell graft donor, collected from the stem cell graft. CDR3 sequence: CSVLRHGEAFF. As DNA, the CDR3 is TGCAGCGTCCTACGACACGGAGAAGCTTTCTTT.